This T cell receptor (beta chain) was profiled in a study of regulatory T cells in long-lasting Graves disease. This clonotype was recorded a few times. Both iRepertoire HTBI primers and Arm-PCR of CDR3 regions were used to build the TCR beta libraries. MiXCR, applied by TCRdb to the multiplex PCR reads, yields one record per CDR3 protein. This sample yields about 440,000 distinct CDR3 sequences, of which approximately 15% are seen a single time; over 15% belongs to the top ten. Time point indicated: newly diagnosed GD, antithyroid drugs for less than 3 months. PBMC-derived RNA was used for the TCR library. A further study also used this sample, focusing on T cells in Graves' hyperthyroidism and ophthalmopathy.

The sample here was peripheral blood mononuclear cells (PBMCs), taken at new diagnosis, from a patient treated with antithyroid drugs. The clonotype originates from a young woman with Graves disease.

The CDR3 DNA follows: TGTGCCAGCAGCCCCCCGGGACAGGGGGTGGCCGGGGAGCTGTTTTTT. Translating it yields CASSPPGQGVAGELFF. This chain joins TRBV13 and TRBJ2-2; 11 bases are shared with TRBD1. This CDR3 has 16 residues. Per germline, CDR1 PRHDT and CDR2 FYEKMQ (reference sequence). Unmatched junction bases numbered 8, after V lost 5 bases and J lost 6 bases.